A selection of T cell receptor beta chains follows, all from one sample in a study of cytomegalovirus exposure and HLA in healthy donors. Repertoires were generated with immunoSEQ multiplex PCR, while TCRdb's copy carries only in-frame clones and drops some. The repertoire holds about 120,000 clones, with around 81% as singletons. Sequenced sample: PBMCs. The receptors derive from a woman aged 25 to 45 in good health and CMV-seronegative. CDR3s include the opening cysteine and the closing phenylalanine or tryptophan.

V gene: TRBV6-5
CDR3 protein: CASSNRGHSNQPQHF

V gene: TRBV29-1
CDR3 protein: CSVSGLAGRTSTDTQYF

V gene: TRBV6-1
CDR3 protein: CASSDLSRETQYF

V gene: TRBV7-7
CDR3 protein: CASSPSGTSGQQYF

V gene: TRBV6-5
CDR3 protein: CASRATGGSTDTQYF

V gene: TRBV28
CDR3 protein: CASSFAGTQETQYF

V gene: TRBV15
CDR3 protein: CATHRDRDHYEQYF

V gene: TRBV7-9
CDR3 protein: CASSFPGGAVHEQYF

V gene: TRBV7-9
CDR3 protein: CASSLRTSLNTEAFF

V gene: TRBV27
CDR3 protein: CASSLSIRSLAGRQFF

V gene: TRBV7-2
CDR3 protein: CASSLGLNPYEQYF

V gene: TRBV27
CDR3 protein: CASSRGQGLEQYF

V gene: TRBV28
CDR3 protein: CASSQGTGNTIYF

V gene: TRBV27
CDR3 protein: CATSAGGWDEQFF

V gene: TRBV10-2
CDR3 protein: CASSGLSYTDTQYF

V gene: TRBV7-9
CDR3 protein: CASSTWTGGKYNEQFF

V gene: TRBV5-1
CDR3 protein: CASSLLAGDETQYF

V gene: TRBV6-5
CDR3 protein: CASSYRSGTQYF

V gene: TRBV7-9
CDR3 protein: CASSLGAGELFF

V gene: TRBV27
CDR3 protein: CASSFRAYAYEQYF

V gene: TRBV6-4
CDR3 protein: CATREQAANTSGANVLTF

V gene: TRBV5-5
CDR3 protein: CASRNQGSGEQYF

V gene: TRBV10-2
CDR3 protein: CASRRDRDTNNEQFF

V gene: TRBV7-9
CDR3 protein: CASSPPVAGDGTDTQYF

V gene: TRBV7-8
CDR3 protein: CASSLAYREFSGNTIYF

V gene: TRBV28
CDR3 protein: CSGGGLLNEQFF

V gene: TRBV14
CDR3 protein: CASSQELADEQYF

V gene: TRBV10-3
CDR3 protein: CAIRAWQGTEAFF

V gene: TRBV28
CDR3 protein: CASSRVGQPQHF

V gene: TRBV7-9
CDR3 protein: CASSLRTAYEQYF

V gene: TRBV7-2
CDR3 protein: CASSVDRPHGVETQYF

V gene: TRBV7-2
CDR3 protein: CASSLIPAGETQYF

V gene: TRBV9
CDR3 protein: CASSPSGVGETQYF

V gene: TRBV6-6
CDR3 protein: CASSYSGTREAFF

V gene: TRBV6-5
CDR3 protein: CASSYSRAGGETQYF

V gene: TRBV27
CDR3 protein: CASSFGGDREQFF

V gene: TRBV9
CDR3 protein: CASSPVAGGPEETQYF

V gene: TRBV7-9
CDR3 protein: CASSSTAGTGRPEQYF

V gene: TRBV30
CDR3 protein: CAWSQRQGGEQYF

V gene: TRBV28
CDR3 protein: CASSLGRGANKF

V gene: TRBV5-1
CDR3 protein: CASSLAGTDTNEQFF

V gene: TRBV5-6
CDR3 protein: CASSSWQGGNEQYF

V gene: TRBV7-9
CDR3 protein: CASSLEGARNEQYF

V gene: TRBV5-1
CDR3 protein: CASSTGGAGDQPQHF

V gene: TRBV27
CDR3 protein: CASSSQGVTGELFF

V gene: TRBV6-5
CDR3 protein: CASSPTAGLNTEAFF

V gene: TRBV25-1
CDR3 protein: CASSPPGTGSETQYF

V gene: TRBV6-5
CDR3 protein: CASSYSGQSYEQYF

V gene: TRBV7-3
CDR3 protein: CASSLTGRDRDPDTQYF

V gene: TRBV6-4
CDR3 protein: CASREARDNTEKLFF

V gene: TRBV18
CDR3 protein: CASARQDGNTEAFF

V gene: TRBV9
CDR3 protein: CASSLGGLAATEAFF

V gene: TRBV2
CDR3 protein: CASSEWDIEQYF

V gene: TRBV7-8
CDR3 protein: CASSLGGDRGSYEQYF

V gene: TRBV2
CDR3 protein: CASSVRGSVGANVLTF

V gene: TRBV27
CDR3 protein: CASSFGREGTDTQYF

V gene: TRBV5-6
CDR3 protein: CASSLYIDTQYF

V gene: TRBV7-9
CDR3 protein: CASSLRGNYGYTF

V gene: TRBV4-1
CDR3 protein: CASATDRGNYEQYF